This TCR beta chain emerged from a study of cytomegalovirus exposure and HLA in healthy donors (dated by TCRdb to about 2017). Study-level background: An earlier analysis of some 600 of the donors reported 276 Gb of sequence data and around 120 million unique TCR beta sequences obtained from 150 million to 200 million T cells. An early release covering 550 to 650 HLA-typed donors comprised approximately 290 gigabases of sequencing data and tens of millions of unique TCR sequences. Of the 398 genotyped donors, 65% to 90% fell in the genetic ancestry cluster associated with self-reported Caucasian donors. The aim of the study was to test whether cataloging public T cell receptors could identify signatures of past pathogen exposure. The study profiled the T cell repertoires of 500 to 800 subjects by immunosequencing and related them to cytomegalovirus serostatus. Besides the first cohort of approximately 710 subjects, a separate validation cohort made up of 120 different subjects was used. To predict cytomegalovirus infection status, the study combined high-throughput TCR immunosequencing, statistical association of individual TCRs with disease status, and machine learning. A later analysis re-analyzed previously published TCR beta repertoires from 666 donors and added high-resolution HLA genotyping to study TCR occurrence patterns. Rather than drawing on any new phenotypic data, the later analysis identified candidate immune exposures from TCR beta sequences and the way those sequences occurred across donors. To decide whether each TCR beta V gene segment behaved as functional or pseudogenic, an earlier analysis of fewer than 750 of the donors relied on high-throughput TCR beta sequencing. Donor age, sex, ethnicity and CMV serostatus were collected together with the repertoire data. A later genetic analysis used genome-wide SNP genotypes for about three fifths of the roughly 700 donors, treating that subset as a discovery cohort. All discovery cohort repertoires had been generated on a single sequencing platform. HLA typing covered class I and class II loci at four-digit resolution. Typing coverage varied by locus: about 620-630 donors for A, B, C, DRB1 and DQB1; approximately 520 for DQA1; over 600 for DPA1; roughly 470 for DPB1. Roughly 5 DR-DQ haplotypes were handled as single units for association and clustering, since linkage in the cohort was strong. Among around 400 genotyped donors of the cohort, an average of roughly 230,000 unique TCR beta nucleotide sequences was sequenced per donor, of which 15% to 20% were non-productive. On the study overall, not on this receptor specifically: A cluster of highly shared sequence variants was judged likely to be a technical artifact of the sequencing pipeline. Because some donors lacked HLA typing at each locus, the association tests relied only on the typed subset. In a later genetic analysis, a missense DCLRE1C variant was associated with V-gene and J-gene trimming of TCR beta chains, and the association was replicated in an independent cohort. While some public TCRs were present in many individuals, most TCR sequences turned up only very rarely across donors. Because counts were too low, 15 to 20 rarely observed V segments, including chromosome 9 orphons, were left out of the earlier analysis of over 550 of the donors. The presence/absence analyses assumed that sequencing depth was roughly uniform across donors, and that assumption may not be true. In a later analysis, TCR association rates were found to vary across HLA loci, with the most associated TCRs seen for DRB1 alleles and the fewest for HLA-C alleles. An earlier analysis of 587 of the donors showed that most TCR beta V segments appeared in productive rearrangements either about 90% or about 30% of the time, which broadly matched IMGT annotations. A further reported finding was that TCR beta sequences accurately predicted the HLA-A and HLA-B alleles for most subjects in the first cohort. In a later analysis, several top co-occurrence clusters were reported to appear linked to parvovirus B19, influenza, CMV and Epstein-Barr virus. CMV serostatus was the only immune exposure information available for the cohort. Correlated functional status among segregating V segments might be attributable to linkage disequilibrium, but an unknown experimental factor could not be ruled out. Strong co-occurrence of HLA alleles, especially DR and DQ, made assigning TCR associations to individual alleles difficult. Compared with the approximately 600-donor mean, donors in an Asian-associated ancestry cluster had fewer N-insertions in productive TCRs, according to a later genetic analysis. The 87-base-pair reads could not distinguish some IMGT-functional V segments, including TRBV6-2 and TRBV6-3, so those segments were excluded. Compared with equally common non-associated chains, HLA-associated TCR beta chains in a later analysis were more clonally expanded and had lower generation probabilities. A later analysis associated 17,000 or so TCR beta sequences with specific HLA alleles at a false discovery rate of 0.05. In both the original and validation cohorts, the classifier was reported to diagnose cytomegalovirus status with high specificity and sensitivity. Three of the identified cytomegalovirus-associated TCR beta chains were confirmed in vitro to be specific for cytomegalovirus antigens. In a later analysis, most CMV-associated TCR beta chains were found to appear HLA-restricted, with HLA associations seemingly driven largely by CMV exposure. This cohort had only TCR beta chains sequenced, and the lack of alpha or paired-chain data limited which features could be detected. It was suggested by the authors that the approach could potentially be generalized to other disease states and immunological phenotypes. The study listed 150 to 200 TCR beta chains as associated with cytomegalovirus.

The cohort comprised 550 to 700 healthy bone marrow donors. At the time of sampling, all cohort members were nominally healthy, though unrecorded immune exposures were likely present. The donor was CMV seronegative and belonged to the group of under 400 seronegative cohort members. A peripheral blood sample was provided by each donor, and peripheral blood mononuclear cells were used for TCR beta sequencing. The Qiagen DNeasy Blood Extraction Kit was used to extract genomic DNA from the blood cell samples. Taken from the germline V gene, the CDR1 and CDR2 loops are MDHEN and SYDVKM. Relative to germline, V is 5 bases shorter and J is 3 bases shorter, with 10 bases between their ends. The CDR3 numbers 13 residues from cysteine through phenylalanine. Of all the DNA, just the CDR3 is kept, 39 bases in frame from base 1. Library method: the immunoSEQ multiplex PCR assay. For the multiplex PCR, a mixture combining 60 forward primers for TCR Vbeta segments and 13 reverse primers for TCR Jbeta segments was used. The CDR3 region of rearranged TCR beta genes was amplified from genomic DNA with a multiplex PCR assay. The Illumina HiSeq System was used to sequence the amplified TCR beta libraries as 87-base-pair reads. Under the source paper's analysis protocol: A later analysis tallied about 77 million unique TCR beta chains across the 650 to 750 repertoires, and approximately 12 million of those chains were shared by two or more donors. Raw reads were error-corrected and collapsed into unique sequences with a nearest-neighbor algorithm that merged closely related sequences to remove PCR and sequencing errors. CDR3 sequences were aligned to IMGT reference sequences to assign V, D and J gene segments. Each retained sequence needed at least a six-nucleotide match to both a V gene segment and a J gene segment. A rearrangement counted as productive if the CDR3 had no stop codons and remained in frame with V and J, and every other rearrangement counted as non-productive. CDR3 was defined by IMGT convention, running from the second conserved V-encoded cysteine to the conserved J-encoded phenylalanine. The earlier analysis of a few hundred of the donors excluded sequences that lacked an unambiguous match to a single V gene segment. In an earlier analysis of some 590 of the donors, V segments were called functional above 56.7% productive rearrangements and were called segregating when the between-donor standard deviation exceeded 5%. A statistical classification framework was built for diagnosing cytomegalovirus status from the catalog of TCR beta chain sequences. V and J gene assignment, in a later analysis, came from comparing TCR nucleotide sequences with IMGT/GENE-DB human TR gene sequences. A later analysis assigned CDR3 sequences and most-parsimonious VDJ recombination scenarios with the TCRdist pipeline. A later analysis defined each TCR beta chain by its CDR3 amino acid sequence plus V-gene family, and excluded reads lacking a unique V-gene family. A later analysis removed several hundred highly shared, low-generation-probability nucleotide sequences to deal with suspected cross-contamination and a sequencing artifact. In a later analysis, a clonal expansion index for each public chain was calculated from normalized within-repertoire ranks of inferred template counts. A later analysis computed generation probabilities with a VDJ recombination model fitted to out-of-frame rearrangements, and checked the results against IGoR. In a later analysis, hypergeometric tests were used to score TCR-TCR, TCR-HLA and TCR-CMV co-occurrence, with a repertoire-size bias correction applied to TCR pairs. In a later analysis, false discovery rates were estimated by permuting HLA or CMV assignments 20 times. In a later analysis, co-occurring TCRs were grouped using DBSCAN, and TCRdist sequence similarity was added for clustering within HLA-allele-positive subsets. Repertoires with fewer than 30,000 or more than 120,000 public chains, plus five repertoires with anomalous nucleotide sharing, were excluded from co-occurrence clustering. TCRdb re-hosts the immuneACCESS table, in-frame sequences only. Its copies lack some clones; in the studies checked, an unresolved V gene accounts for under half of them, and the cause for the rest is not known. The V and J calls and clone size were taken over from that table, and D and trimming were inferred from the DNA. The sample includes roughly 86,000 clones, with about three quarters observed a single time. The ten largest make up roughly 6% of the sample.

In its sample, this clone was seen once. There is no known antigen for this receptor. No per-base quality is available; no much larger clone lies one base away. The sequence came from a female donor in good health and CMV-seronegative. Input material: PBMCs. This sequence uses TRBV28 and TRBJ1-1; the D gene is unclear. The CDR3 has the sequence CASSPGWDTEAFF. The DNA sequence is TGTGCCAGCAGTCCCGGGTGGGACACTGAAGCTTTCTTT.